The next 21 T cell receptor beta chains were all read from a single sample in a study of cytomegalovirus exposure and HLA in healthy donors. Vbeta (60) and Jbeta (13) primers were used in the PCR. Data came from immunoSEQ multiplex PCR; TCRdb stores just in-frame clones and leaves some out. The data contain some 200,000 clones, approximately 88% of them seen just once; the ten biggest clones take up roughly 2.8%. The sequencing sample was made of PBMCs. The receptors come from a woman in her forties or fifties in good health and CMV-seropositive.

The chain combines TRBV11-2 with TRBJ1-4; D gene unclear. V lost 0 bases to trimming and J lost 7 bases, with 15 bases between them. The V gene's germline CDR1 is SGHAT and CDR2 FQNNGV. CDR3 length: 16 amino acids. Here the CDR3 reads CASSLDQRGKGEKLFF. CDR3 nucleotide sequence: TGTGCCAGCAGCTTAGATCAGCGAGGGAAGGGTGAAAAACTGTTTTTT.

Note on this clone: The junction departs from germline at one end; a sequencing error may be responsible. CDR3 loop: CASSPGQGMEAFF. The DNA of the CDR3 is TGTGCTAGCAGCCCAGGACAGGGGATGGAAGCTTTCTTT. V and J are TRBV7-7 and TRBJ1-1, with 9 bases aligning to TRBD1. This CDR3 is 13 amino acids long. The germline CDR1 and CDR2 sequences are SSHAT and FNYEAQ (reference sequence).

The V and J genes are TRBV6-6 and TRBJ1-5, with D possibly being TRBD1 (5 bases). This CDR3 region has 13 residues. The germline V gene encodes CDR1 MNHNY and CDR2 SVGAGI (reference sequence). Deletions cut 8 bases from V and 5 bases from J, with 13 bases between. CDR3: CASGWGADQPQHF. Written as DNA, the CDR3 is TGTGCCAGCGGATGGGGCGCGGATCAGCCCCAGCATTTT.

CDR3: CASSSSGPREPQHF. CDR3 nucleotide sequence: TGTGCCAGTAGTTCGTCAGGTCCACGAGAGCCCCAGCATTTT. This chain joins TRBV19 and TRBJ1-5, with D unclear. Trimming stripped 5 bases from V and 8 bases from J, with 16 bases between. Germline lookup yields CDR1 LNHDA and CDR2 SQIVND (reference sequence). There are 14 residues in the CDR3.

For the CDR3, the DNA is TGTGCCAGCAGTTTACTGAGCACAGATACGCAGTATTTT. Protein sequence: CASSLLSTDTQYF. The genes are TRBV27 and TRBJ2-3; unclear D gene. V was clipped by 2 bases and J by 0 bases, with 3 bases between them. There are 13 residues in the CDR3. Germline lookup yields CDR1 MNHEY and CDR2 SMNVEV (reference sequence).

The chain carries TRBV9 and TRBJ2-1; 7 nucleotides match TRBD2. This CDR3 is built from 17 residues. Germline CDR1 and CDR2: SGDLS and YYNGEE. The V segment lost 4 bases and the J segment 1 base; nucleotides outside the gene matches: 11. This CDR3 is CASSPRSGGGSYNEQFF. For the CDR3, the DNA is TGTGCCAGCAGCCCCCGCTCTGGGGGGGGTTCCTACAATGAGCAGTTCTTC. Complete variable domain (other parts from reference TRBV9 and TRBJ2-1): DSGVTQTPKHLITATGQRVTLRCSPRSGDLSVYWYQQSLDQGLQFLIQYYNGEERAKGNILERFSAQQFPDLHSELNLSSLELGDSALYFCASSPRSGGGSYNEQFFGPGTRLTVL.

The genes are TRBV5-1 and TRBJ1-1, with TRBD1 identical over 8 bases. Germline CDR1 SGHRS, CDR2 YFSETQ. The CDR3 is made up of 14 amino acids. With V trimmed by 3 bases and J by 7 bases, 8 bases remained unmatched. The CDR3 bases are TGCGCCAGCAGCTCTGGACAGGGACCTTTTGAAGCTTTCTTT. Residues: CASSSGQGPFEAFF.

The sample holds a few counts of this clone. In DNA, the CDR3 is TGTGCCAGCAGCCAGTCATCTGGGGCCAACGTCCTGACTTTC. It encodes CASSQSSGANVLTF. The rearrangement uses TRBV7-9 and TRBJ2-6; no definite D call. The V gene's germline CDR1 is SEHNR and CDR2 FQNEAQ (reference sequence). The CDR3 has 14 amino acids. V lost 5 bases, J lost 1 base, and 6 bases lay in between.

This clone has just one count. The chain couples TRBV5-4 to TRBJ2-3, with D maybe TRBD2 (5 bases). The CDR3 length is 14 residues. V shed 3 bases and J shed 2 bases, with 10 bases lying between them. Germline V CDR1 and CDR2: SGHNT, YYREEE (reference sequence). CDR3 coding DNA: TGTGCCAGCAGCTCTAGCCTTCCCACAGATACGCAGTATTTT. Amino acids: CASSSSLPTDTQYF.

The chain joins TRBV4-2 to TRBJ2-5; 9 nucleotides agree with TRBD2. Unmatched junction bases numbered 9, after V lost 2 bases and J lost 5 bases. This CDR3 has 16 amino acids. Germline lookup yields CDR1 LGHNA and CDR2 YNFKEQ. The CDR3 here is CASSQTPGLASETQYF. CDR3 in DNA: TGTGCCAGCAGCCAAACCCCGGGACTAGCTAGCGAGACCCAGTACTTC.

V gene TRBV29-1 combines with J gene TRBJ1-2; D is perhaps TRBD1 (5 bases). The CDR3 runs to 13 residues. With 3 bases removed from V and 1 base from J, the gap between germline ends came to 9 bases. Looked up from germline, CDR1 is SQVTM and CDR2 is ANQGSEA. This CDR3 is CSVDPTVNYGYTF. The CDR3 region has the DNA TGCAGCGTTGACCCGACAGTTAACTATGGCTACACCTTC.

V gene TRBV2 combines with J gene TRBJ1-4; D not certain. V was trimmed by 1 base and J by 8 bases, leaving 11 bases between them. The CDR3 extends over 14 amino acids. The germline CDR1 and CDR2 sequences are SNHLY and FYNNEI. The CDR3 bases are TGTGCCAGCAGTGAAGGTGGGCCTCAGGAAAAACTGTTTTTT. Its protein is CASSEGGPQEKLFF.

This chain's CDR3 is CAISAGTGSGNTIYF. CDR3 DNA sequence: TGTGCCATCAGTGCCGGGACAGGGTCTGGAAACACCATATATTTT. This chain uses TRBV10-3 with TRBJ1-3; 9 bases line up with TRBD1. V lost 4 bases and J lost 1; bases outside the gene matches: 2. The CDR3 length is 15 residues. In germline, CDR1 is ENHRY, CDR2 SYGVKD.

The chain couples TRBV18 to TRBJ1-4; no clear D gene. Trimming removed 4 bases from V and 3 bases from J, with 12 bases in between. Germline lookup yields CDR1 KGHSH and CDR2 LQKENI. The length of the CDR3 is 15 residues. CDR3 coding DNA: TGTGCCAGCTCACGTGACCTCGCGGCTAATGAAAAACTGTTTTTT. It specifies CASSRDLAANEKLFF.

This chain links TRBV30 with TRBJ2-1; 8 nucleotides agree with TRBD1. Germline loops: CDR1 GTSNPN, CDR2 SVGIG (reference sequence). The length of the CDR3 is 15 residues. Unmatched junction bases numbered 6, after V lost 3 bases and J lost 2 bases. CDR3 coding DNA: TGTGCCTGGAGAGTTTGGACAGGGCCCTACAATGAGCAGTTCTTC. Its protein product is CAWRVWTGPYNEQFF.

As DNA, the CDR3 is TGTGCCAGCAGGAGGGCGGGCAGGAACACCGGGGAGCTGTTTTTT. It is translated as CASRRAGRNTGELFF. The rearrangement uses TRBV2 and TRBJ2-2, with a weak D call TRBD2 (5 bases). Trimming left V 6 bases short and J 1 base short, with 12 bases between. Germline-derived CDR1 and CDR2 are SNHLY and FYNNEI. The CDR3 covers 15 residues.

This clone was observed a single time. The chain recombines TRBV2 with TRBJ2-5, with a tentative D call TRBD1 (5 bases). V gave up 8 bases and J gave up 3 bases, with 13 bases separating them. This CDR3 spans 13 amino acids. CDR1 is SNHLY and CDR2 is FYNNEI in the germline V gene. The CDR3 region has the DNA TGTGCCAGCCGAATAAGGGGTGAAGAGACCCAGTACTTC. Its translation: CASRIRGEETQYF.

The chain couples TRBV6-6 to TRBJ2-7, with D uncertain. The CDR3 sequence is 11 residues long. Germline V gene lookup returns CDR1 MNHNY and CDR2 SVGAGI (reference sequence). V was shortened by 4 bases and J by 7 bases, with 8 bases between the two germline ends. The DNA of the CDR3 is TGTGCCAGCAGTTCCCTAGTGGAGCAGTACTTC. Translating gives CASSSLVEQYF.

This chain joins TRBV6-5 and TRBJ1-2, with 8 bases fitting TRBD1. Trimming took 4 bases from V and 9 from J; bases not matched to a gene: 13. The CDR3 extends over 15 amino acids. Germline lookup yields CDR1 MNHEY and CDR2 SVGAGI. The CDR3 protein is CASSSGRGPSGRYTF. Written as DNA, the CDR3 is TGTGCCAGCAGTTCTGGCAGGGGGCCCTCGGGGCGCTACACCTTC.

The chain combines TRBV9 with TRBJ2-2, with D perhaps TRBD2 (5 bases). V dropped 3 bases and J dropped 8 bases, with 11 bases sitting between them. CDR1 is SGDLS, CDR2 YYNGEE, per germline. The CDR3 totals 13 residues. The CDR3 coding sequence is TGTGCCAGCAGCGCGACGGGGATAGGGGAGCTGTTTTTT. Translating it yields CASSATGIGELFF.

The rearrangement uses TRBV9 and TRBJ2-5; D call uncertain. The germline V gene encodes CDR1 SGDLS and CDR2 YYNGEE. V lost 5 bases and J lost 1, with 12 bases in between. This CDR3 is built from 14 residues. The CDR3 region has the DNA TGTGCCAGCAGTGGGCCTCCTATCCAAGAGACCCAGTACTTC. This gives the protein CASSGPPIQETQYF.